The source of this TCR beta chain is a study of T cell responses to AZD1222 COVID-19 vaccine. The data were produced by immunoSEQ multiplex PCR, yet TCRdb's version contains in-frame clones alone and is incomplete. The sample has 180,000 or so clones, more than 70% seen once. Trimming removed 5 bases from V and 2 bases from J, with 13 bases in between. The CDR3 length is 14 residues. From germline, CDR1 is MNHEY and CDR2 SVGAGI. V and J are TRBV6-5 and TRBJ2-7, with D perhaps TRBD1 (6 bases). The source of this sequence is an adult who received the AZD1222 COVID-19 vaccine. The source material was peripheral blood, sampled 28 days after the second AZD1222 dose. The CDR3 coding sequence is TGTGCCAGCAGTCCCGCACAGGGCACCTACGAGCAGTACTTC. Translation: CASSPAQGTYEQYF.